One sample yielded the 18 T cell receptor beta chains listed below, sequenced in a study of vaccination effects on CD4 cells after COVID-19. These TCRs' antigens remain unknown. Sequencing was performed with immunoSEQ multiplex PCR; in TCRdb, only in-frame clones are kept and a portion is missing. The profile shows 60,000 to 80,000 clones, 74% of them singletons. Scientists isolated CD4+ T cells after a roughly 10-day culture period ended. Two-dose BNT162b2 or mRNA-1273 vaccination was given to participants. Sequencing used CD4+ T cells from PBMCs cultured without peptide, obtained after COVID-19 vaccination. The receptors shown here come from a human donor who received a COVID-19 vaccine.

The CDR3 DNA reads TGTGCCAGTGAAGGGCTAACCTTGGGGAGCAATCAGCCCCAGCATTTT. This gives the protein CASEGLTLGSNQPQHF. The chain recombines TRBV6-4 with TRBJ1-5; no clear D. CDR3 length equals 16 residues. Trimming removed 9 bases at V and 1 base at J, with 19 bases between. Per the germline V gene, CDR1 is MRHNA and CDR2 is SNTAGT.

This clone was counted a few times. The gene calls are TRBV19 and TRBJ2-1, with no clear D. The CDR3 consists of 15 residues. V lost 4 bases and J lost 2, with 12 bases in between. CDR1 is LNHDA, CDR2 SQIVND, per germline (reference sequence). This chain's CDR3 is CASSTTEAPYNEQFF. The CDR3 nucleotides are TGTGCCAGTAGTACCACAGAGGCCCCCTACAATGAGCAGTTCTTC.

The chain employs TRBV5-8 and TRBJ2-3; D ambiguous. The length of the CDR3 is 15 residues. V was cut by 2 bases and J by 6 bases, with 16 bases left in between. The V gene's germline CDR1 is SGHTS and CDR2 YDEGEE. CDR3 sequence (DNA): TGTGCCAGCAGCTTTGACCTGGGATCGGCGGATACGCAGTATTTT. Amino acids: CASSFDLGSADTQYF.

V is TRBV4-1 and J is TRBJ2-3, with 12 bases aligning to TRBD2. V shed 3 bases and J 1 base; nucleotides not matched to a gene: 11. Germline V CDR1 and CDR2: MGHRA, YSYEKL. The CDR3 spans 19 residues. The CDR3 loop is CASSHPGLAGPFGTDTQYF. In nucleotides, the CDR3 is TGCGCCAGCAGCCATCCTGGACTAGCGGGGCCTTTTGGCACAGATACGCAGTATTTT.

This clone was seen a handful of times. This chain uses TRBV11-2 with TRBJ2-1, with 8 bases fitting TRBD1. This CDR3 region has 17 residues. The J segment lost 4 bases and the V segment lost 1 base, leaving 9 bases of the junction unmatched. Looked up from germline, CDR1 is SGHAT and CDR2 is FQNNGV. CDR3 loop: CASSLAPPGGQYNEQFF. CDR3 DNA: TGTGCCAGCAGCTTAGCCCCTCCAGGGGGCCAATACAATGAGCAGTTCTTC.

J is TRBJ2-3 and V is TRBV28; 8 bases match TRBD2. Germline-derived CDR1 and CDR2 are MDHEN and SYDVKM. This CDR3 is 18 amino acids long. V gave up 3 bases and J gave up 0 bases; unmatched junction bases: 11. This CDR3 reads CASSFSPRRTSSTDTQYF. CDR3 DNA: TGTGCCAGCAGTTTCTCCCCCAGGAGGACTAGCAGCACAGATACGCAGTATTTT.

The chain carries TRBV6-2 or TRBV6-3 and TRBJ1-6; D is perhaps TRBD1 (5 bases). Germline assignment: CDR1 MNHEY and CDR2 SVGEGT. V lost 2 bases and J lost 9, with 11 bases in between. The CDR3 extends over 14 amino acids. The CDR3 nucleotides are TGTGCCAGCAGTTACCCAGGGACGAGTTCACCCCTCCACTTT. Translating it yields CASSYPGTSSPLHF.

The V call is TRBV4-1, the J call TRBJ1-6; unclear D gene. The CDR3 has 17 residues. V lost 2 bases and J 10 bases, leaving 21 bases between the germline ends. The germline gives CDR1 MGHRA, CDR2 YSYEKL. The CDR3 bases are TGCGCCAGCAGCCAACCCGACTGGGGAGGAGAAGGGTCACCCCTCCACTTT. Amino acids: CASSQPDWGGEGSPLHF.

The chain recombines TRBV5-1 with TRBJ1-1; tentative D call: TRBD1 (6 bases). Germline values: CDR1 SGHRS, CDR2 YFSETQ. Trimming removed 6 bases from V and 1 base from J, with 16 bases in between. The CDR3 extends over 15 amino acids. This chain's CDR3 is CASISQPGQNTEAFF. The CDR3 DNA reads as TGCGCCAGCATATCACAGCCGGGACAGAACACTGAAGCTTTCTTT.

The chain uses TRBV4-3 and TRBJ2-7; TRBD2 matches 9 bases. The ends lost 2 bases at V and 4 bases at J; junction bases unmatched: 21. The CDR3 loop spans 20 amino acids. Germline CDR1 LGHNA, CDR2 YSLEER. The CDR3 DNA follows: TGCGCCAGCAGCCAAAAAGGTTTGGGGCGGGGGGGCCAACCCCTTTACGAGCAGTACGTC. Translated, it gives CASSQKGLGRGGQPLYEQYV.

In its sample, this clone is large (0.1 to 1%). V is TRBV5-4 and J is TRBJ1-1; D perhaps matches TRBD1 (6 bases). Germline assignment: CDR1 SGHNT and CDR2 YYREEE (reference sequence). Trimming took 2 bases from V and 9 from J, leaving 14 bases between them. This CDR3 has 13 residues. CDR3 bases: TGTGCCAGCAGCTTATCCATGGGGGGCCAAGCTTTCTTT. The encoded protein is CASSLSMGGQAFF.

The chain couples TRBV23-1 to TRBJ1-6, with D hard to call. TRBV23-1 is flagged as an ORF with uncertain function. CDR3 size: 16 residues. With 2 bases removed from V and 10 bases from J, the gap between germline ends came to 18 bases. The CDR3 region has the DNA TGCGCCAGCAGTCAAAAAGGCTGGGGAAGGTTCTCACCCCTCCACTTT. Translation gives CASSQKGWGRFSPLHF.

The J gene is TRBJ1-1, the V gene TRBV11-2, with a possible D match to TRBD1 (5 bases). CDR3 length: 14 amino acids. With 5 bases removed from V and 7 bases from J, the gap between germline ends came to 17 bases. The germline V gene encodes CDR1 SGHAT and CDR2 FQNNGV. The CDR3 DNA follows: TGTGCCAGCAGCCCGGGACGAGGACGGAGTGAAGCTTTCTTT. Encoded protein: CASSPGRGRSEAFF.

The rearrangement uses TRBV18 and TRBJ2-5; D remains unclear. The CDR3 loop spans 13 amino acids. With 2 bases removed from V and 5 bases from J, the gap between germline ends came to 9 bases. Germline values: CDR1 KGHSH, CDR2 LQKENI. CDR3 DNA: TGTGCCAGCTCACCAGTGAGTCCGGAGACCCAGTACTTC. Amino acid sequence: CASSPVSPETQYF.

Only a few counts were recorded for this clone. The genes are TRBV4-1 and TRBJ1-5; TRBD1 might be the D (6 bases). The ends were cut back, 0 bases at V and 5 bases at J, with 11 bases in the middle. Germline loops: CDR1 MGHRA, CDR2 YSYEKL. This CDR3 is built from 15 residues. In nucleotides, the CDR3 is TGCGCCAGCAGCCAAGATAGGGGGGGCGATCAGCCCCAGCATTTT. As protein: CASSQDRGGDQPQHF.

The chain has TRBV5-1 and TRBJ2-3, with a possible D match to TRBD1 (6 bases). Germline CDR1 is SGHRS and CDR2 is YFSETQ. The CDR3 covers 14 residues. The V end was cut by 6 bases, the J end by 0 bases, with 11 bases between. This CDR3 is CASMVGASTDTQYF. The CDR3 nucleotides are TGCGCCAGCATGGTGGGGGCTAGCACAGATACGCAGTATTTT.

This chain links TRBV6-5 with TRBJ1-1; tentatively, D is TRBD1 (6 bases). Trimming shortened V by 6 bases and J by 2 bases, and 10 bases separated the two germline ends. In germline, CDR1 is MNHEY, CDR2 SVGAGI. This CDR3 contains 13 residues. CDR3 sequence (DNA): TGTGCCAGCAGATTACAGGGAAACACTGAAGCTTTCTTT. Translation: CASRLQGNTEAFF.

The chain combines TRBV7-9 with TRBJ1-3, with a tentative D call TRBD1 (6 bases). Looked up from germline, CDR1 is SEHNR and CDR2 is FQNEAQ (reference sequence). The V end lost 5 bases, the J end lost 4 bases, and 12 bases lay between the germline ends. The CDR3 spans 14 residues. The CDR3 DNA is TGTGCCAGCAGCCACAACAGGGACGGAAACACCATATATTTT. Translation gives CASSHNRDGNTIYF.